Listed here is a single T cell receptor (beta chain). Its antigen is still unknown. The PCR ran on 60 Vbeta and 13 Jbeta primers. Original methodology: An analysis that came later counted approximately 76 million unique TCR beta chains, approximately 10 million shared. The table came from immunoSEQ multiplex PCR; TCRdb's copy has only in-frame clones and leaves some out. V, J and clone size reflect that table, while D and trimming were determined from the DNA. The profile shows about 97,000 clones, approximately 77% of them singletons. The data originate from a study of cytomegalovirus exposure and HLA in healthy donors. Findings of the study overall: A missense DCLRE1C variant was associated with V- and J-gene trimming of TCR beta chains in a later analysis, and an independent cohort replicated the association.

The origin of this receptor is a male donor in good health and CMV-seropositive. Sequenced: PBMCs.

CDR3 in DNA: TGCAGTGCCCGGGTCGGCTATGGCTACACCTTC. Encoded protein: CSARVGYGYTF. The chain is built from TRBV20-1 and TRBJ1-2; no definite D call. CDR3 length equals 11 residues. Germline V gene lookup returns CDR1 DFQATT and CDR2 SNEGSKA (reference sequence). V lost 6 bases, J lost 4 bases, and 9 bases lay in between.